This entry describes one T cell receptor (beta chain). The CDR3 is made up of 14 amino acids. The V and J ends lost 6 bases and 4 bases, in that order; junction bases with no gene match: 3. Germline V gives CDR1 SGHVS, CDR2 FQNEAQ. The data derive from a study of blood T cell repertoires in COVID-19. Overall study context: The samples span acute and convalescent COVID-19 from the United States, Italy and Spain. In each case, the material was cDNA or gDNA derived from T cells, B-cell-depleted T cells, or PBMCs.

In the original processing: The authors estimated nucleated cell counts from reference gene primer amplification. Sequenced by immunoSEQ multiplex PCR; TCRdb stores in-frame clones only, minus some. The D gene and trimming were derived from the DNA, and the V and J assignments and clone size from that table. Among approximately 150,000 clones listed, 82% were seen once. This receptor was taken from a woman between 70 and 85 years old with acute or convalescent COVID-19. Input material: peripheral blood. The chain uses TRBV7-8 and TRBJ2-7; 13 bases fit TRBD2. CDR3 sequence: CASRATSGGYEQYF. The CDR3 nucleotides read TGTGCCAGCAGGGCGACTAGCGGGGGGTACGAGCAGTACTTC.